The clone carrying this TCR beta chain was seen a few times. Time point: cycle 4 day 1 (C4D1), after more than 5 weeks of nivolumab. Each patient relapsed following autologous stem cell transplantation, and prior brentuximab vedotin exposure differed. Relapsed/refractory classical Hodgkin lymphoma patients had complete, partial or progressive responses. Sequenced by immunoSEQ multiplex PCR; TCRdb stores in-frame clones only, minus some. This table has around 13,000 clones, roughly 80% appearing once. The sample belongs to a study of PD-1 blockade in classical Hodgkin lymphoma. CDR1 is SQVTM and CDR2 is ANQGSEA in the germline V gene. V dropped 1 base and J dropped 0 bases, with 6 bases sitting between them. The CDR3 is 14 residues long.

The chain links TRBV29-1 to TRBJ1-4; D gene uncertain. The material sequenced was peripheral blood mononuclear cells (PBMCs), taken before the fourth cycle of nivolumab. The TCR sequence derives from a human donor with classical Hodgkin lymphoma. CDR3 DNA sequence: TGCAGCGTTGAAGGGACTGCAACTAATGAAAAACTGTTTTTT. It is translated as CSVEGTATNEKLFF.